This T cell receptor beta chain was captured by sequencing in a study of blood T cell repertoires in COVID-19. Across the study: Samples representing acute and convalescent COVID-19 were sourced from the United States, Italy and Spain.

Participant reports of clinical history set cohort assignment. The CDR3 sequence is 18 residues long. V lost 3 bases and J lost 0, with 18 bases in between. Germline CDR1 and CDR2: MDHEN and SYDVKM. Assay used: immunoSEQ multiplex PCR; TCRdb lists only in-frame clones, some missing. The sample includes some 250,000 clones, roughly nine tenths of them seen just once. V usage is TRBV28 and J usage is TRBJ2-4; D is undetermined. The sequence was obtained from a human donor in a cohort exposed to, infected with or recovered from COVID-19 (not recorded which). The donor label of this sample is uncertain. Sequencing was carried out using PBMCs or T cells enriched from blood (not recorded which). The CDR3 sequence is CASSFRRGLQLAKNIQYF. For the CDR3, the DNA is TGTGCCAGCAGTTTTCGTCGTGGTTTACAGTTAGCCAAAAACATTCAGTACTTC.